This TCR beta chain was captured in a study of blood T cell repertoires in COVID-19. About the research overall: COVID-19 samples, acute and convalescent, were from the United States, Italy and Spain.

Sequencing used immunoSEQ multiplex PCR; TCRdb keeps in-frame clones, though not all of them. The repertoire has roughly 220,000 clones, roughly 84% of them found once; the top ten carry 1.4%. CDR3 length: 11 residues. CDR1 is DFQATT, CDR2 SNEGSKA, per germline (reference sequence). V was clipped by 6 bases and J by 0 bases, with 5 bases between them. This clone was detected once. Other nucleotide sequences from this sample produce the same CDR3. V gene TRBV20-1 combines with J gene TRBJ1-1; D not certain. Sequences were obtained from peripheral blood. The receptor's source is a woman aged 40 to 50 who had recovered from COVID-19. The CDR3: CSAPMNTEAFF. The CDR3 nucleotides are TGCAGTGCCCCAATGAACACTGAAGCTTTCTTT.